Following are 21 T cell receptor beta chains from one sample sequenced in a study of blood T cells in healthy people across ages. Through a sample-barcoded 5' primer and a J-beta primer mix, a second PCR was run for roughly 7 to 12 cycles. Each CDR3 protein is one row after TCRdb ran MiXCR on the 5' RACE reads. The sample contains about 1.6 million distinct CDR3 sequences, roughly 30% of which appear only once. The sample taken for sequencing was blood. The receptors originated from a young woman in good health.

The chain combines TRBV11-1 with TRBJ2-5; 8 bases fit TRBD2. Germline-derived CDR1 and CDR2 are SGHAT and FQDESV (reference sequence). The CDR3 contains 15 residues. Trimming cost V 6 bases and J 5 bases; bases outside gene matches: 11. DNA for the CDR3: TGTGCCAGCAGACTCGGGGGGGCCTTTGGGGAGACCCAGTACTTC. It codes for CASRLGGAFGETQYF.

The chain recombines TRBV7-2 with TRBJ2-4; D remains ambiguous. Germline loops: CDR1 SGHTA, CDR2 FQGNSA. V was cut by 3 bases and J by 2 bases, with 14 bases left in between. This CDR3 is 16 amino acids long. The CDR3 loop is CASSFSGVVTKNIQYF. In nucleotides, the CDR3 is TGTGCCAGCAGCTTTTCTGGCGTAGTTACCAAAAACATTCAGTACTTC. Looking up the rest from reference TRBV7-2 and TRBJ2-4 gives the full variable domain: GAGVSQSPSNKVTEKGKDVELRCDPISGHTALYWYRQSLGQGLEFLIYFQGNSAPDKSGLPSDRFSAERTGGSVSTLTIQRTQQEDSAVYLCASSFSGVVTKNIQYFGAGTRLSVL.

The chain has TRBV6-1 and TRBJ2-3; D is ambiguous. The germline V gene encodes CDR1 MNHNS and CDR2 SASEGT. The V end was cut by 1 base, the J end by 0 bases, with 11 bases between. The CDR3 spans 16 residues. CDR3 sequence (DNA): TGTGCCAGCAGTGAAGTGGGTCGCTATAGCACAGATACGCAGTATTTT. This encodes CASSEVGRYSTDTQYF.

The table lists this clonotype with a few counts. The chain recombines TRBV4-2 with TRBJ2-5; 8 bases align to TRBD1. The end of the DNA aligns better with TRBJ2-7, so the J call may be wrong. Germline CDR1 reads LGHNA; CDR2 reads YNFKEQ. The CDR3 is made up of 16 amino acids. Here the CDR3 reads CASSQSLTGGTYEQYF. DNA of the CDR3: TGTGCCAGCAGCCAATCATTAACAGGGGGAACCTACGAGCAGTACTTC.

This chain uses TRBV7-3 with TRBJ1-1; 7 bases match TRBD1. CDR1 is SGHTA and CDR2 is FQGTGA in the germline V gene. This CDR3 region has 14 residues. V lost 6 bases and J lost 5; bases outside the gene matches: 9. CDR3 coding DNA: TGTGCCAGCAGTCGCGACAGGGCATCGACTGAAGCTTTCTTT. Translating it yields CASSRDRASTEAFF.

V gene TRBV20-1 combines with J gene TRBJ2-1; the match to TRBD2 covers 8 bases. The J call may be mistaken, given a closer DNA end match to TRBJ2-7. Looked up from germline, CDR1 is DFQATT and CDR2 is SNEGSKA (reference sequence). The CDR3 runs 15 residues. The CDR3 DNA reads as TGCAGTGCTAGTAGCGCCGGGGGGGCCTACAATGAGCAGTACTTC. It translates to CSASSAGGAYNEQYF.

This clonotype was observed a few times. The CDR3 nucleotides read TGCGCCAGCAGGGAGGGCCCGGCAGATACGCAGTATTTT. Translating it yields CASREGPADTQYF. The J gene is TRBJ2-3, the V gene TRBV5-1; the D gene is possibly TRBD2 (6 bases). The V end lost 5 bases, the J end lost 4 bases, and 11 bases lay between the germline ends. From germline, CDR1 is SGHRS and CDR2 YFSETQ. This CDR3 has 13 amino acids.

The sample holds many counts of this clonotype. The chain combines TRBV6-2 or TRBV6-3 with TRBJ2-5, with D possibly called TRBD1 or TRBD2 (5 bases each). Germline lookup yields CDR1 MNHEY and CDR2 SVGEGT. CDR3 size: 13 residues. Trimming removed 6 bases at V and 5 bases at J, with 13 bases between. The CDR3 region has the DNA TGTGCCAGCAGGACGGGGCGGCTCGAGACCCAGTACTTC. Protein sequence: CASRTGRLETQYF.

About this clonotype: Given a much more abundant clone one base away, this may be a read error. The CDR3 region is CASEQANYGHTF. For the CDR3, the DNA is TGTGCCAGCGAACAGGCGAACTATGGCCACACCTTC. The V call is TRBV2, the J call TRBJ1-2; a possible D gene is TRBD1 (5 bases). CDR3 size: 12 residues. From germline, CDR1 is SNHLY and CDR2 FYNNEI. Supplemented by reference TRBV2 and TRBJ1-2, the full variable domain reads EPEVTQTPSHQVTQMGQEVILRCVPISNHLYFYWYRQILGQKVEFLVSFYNNEISEKSEIFDDQFSVERPDGSNFTLKIRSTKLEDSAMYFCASEQANYGHTFGSGTRLTVV.

This clonotype was seen more than once but under ten times. The V and J genes are TRBV10-3 and TRBJ1-1; no firm D call. The V gene lost 4 bases and the J gene lost 3 bases, with 15 bases spanning the gap. Germline values: CDR1 ENHRY, CDR2 SYGVKD. This CDR3 comprises 15 residues. CDR3 region: CAISVPGTRDTEAFF. CDR3 DNA: TGTGCCATCAGTGTTCCGGGAACTAGGGACACTGAAGCTTTCTTT.

This clonotype was observed a handful of times. The V gene is TRBV13, the J gene TRBJ1-2; possibly TRBD1 for D (5 bases). Trimming shortened V by 0 bases and J by 1 base, and 15 bases separated the two germline ends. This CDR3 contains 17 residues. Germline assignment: CDR1 PRHDT and CDR2 FYEKMQ (reference sequence). The CDR3 nucleotides are TGTGCCAGCAGCTTAGGGGCAGGGAAAGCCTTTAACTATGGCTACACCTTC. This gives the protein CASSLGAGKAFNYGYTF. The whole variable domain, filled in from reference TRBV13 and TRBJ1-2, reads AAGVIQSPRHLIKEKRETATLKCYPIPRHDTVYWYQQGPGQDPQFLISFYEKMQSDKGSIPDRFSAQQFSDYHSELNMSSLELGDSALYFCASSLGAGKAFNYGYTFGSGTRLTVV.

As DNA, the CDR3 is TGCGCCAGCAGCTTGCCAGGGGACGAGACCCAGTACTTC. It codes for CASSLPGDETQYF. V is TRBV5-1 and J is TRBJ2-5, with D possibly matching TRBD1 (6 bases). V dropped 1 base and J dropped 5 bases, with 9 bases sitting between them. There are 13 residues in the CDR3. In germline, CDR1 is SGHRS, CDR2 YFSETQ. Drawing the rest from reference TRBV5-1 and TRBJ2-5, the complete variable domain is KAGVTQTPRYLIKTRGQQVTLSCSPISGHRSVSWYQQTPGQGLQFLFEYFSETQRNKGNFPGRFSGRQFSNSRSEMNVSTLELGDSALYLCASSLPGDETQYFGPGTRLLVL.

The gene calls are TRBV5-1 and TRBJ1-2; 7 bases match TRBD1. The CDR3 is made up of 15 amino acids. CDR1 is SGHRS, CDR2 YFSETQ, per germline. Unmatched junction bases numbered 6, after V lost 4 bases and J lost 0 bases. The DNA for the CDR3 is TGCGCCAGCAGCACCGGGACAGCGTCTAACTATGGCTACACCTTC. It translates to CASSTGTASNYGYTF. The variable domain in full, with the rest retrieved from reference TRBV5-1 and TRBJ1-2, is KAGVTQTPRYLIKTRGQQVTLSCSPISGHRSVSWYQQTPGQGLQFLFEYFSETQRNKGNFPGRFSGRQFSNSRSEMNVSTLELGDSALYLCASSTGTASNYGYTFGSGTRLTVV.

This clonotype was seen a few times. The chain links TRBV9 to TRBJ2-3; D may match TRBD1 or TRBD2 (6 bases each). CDR3 size: 17 residues. CDR1 and CDR2 from the germline V gene are SGDLS and YYNGEE. V was trimmed by 3 bases and J by 6 bases, leaving 23 bases between them. The DNA of the CDR3 is TGTGCCAGCAGCGAGGGGGGTCGGAGCGTACCAGGGGATACGCAGTATTTT. Translated: CASSEGGRSVPGDTQYF.

Many counts were recorded for this clonotype. A read error may produce the germline difference seen at one junction end. This chain joins TRBV4-1 and TRBJ2-3, with TRBD2 matching over 9 bases. The CDR3 sequence is 15 residues long. The germline gives CDR1 MGHRA, CDR2 YSYEKL. The DNA for the CDR3 is TGTGCCAGCAGCCAAGCTAGCGGGGGCACAGATACGCAGTATTTT. Encoded protein: CASSQASGGTDTQYF.

This clonotype has only a few counts. The chain has TRBV10-3 and TRBJ1-4; 8 positions match TRBD1. The CDR3 loop spans 16 amino acids. Losses at the gene ends were 2 bases for V and 8 bases for J; bases not matched to a gene: 10. The germline CDR1 and CDR2 sequences are ENHRY and SYGVKD. DNA for the CDR3: TGTGCCATCAGTGAGACCCGACAGGGGTCGTGGGAAAAACTGTTTTTT. It codes for CAISETRQGSWEKLFF.

The V call is TRBV12-3 or TRBV12-4, the J call TRBJ1-2, with 7 bases matching TRBD1. Unmatched junction bases numbered 5, after V lost 5 bases and J lost 5 bases. The CDR3 has 13 residues. CDR3 region: CASSLPGQYGYTF. The CDR3 DNA sequence: TGTGCCAGCAGTCTACCGGGACAGTATGGCTACACCTTC.

The chain links TRBV27 to TRBJ2-7; D remains unclear. Looked up from germline, CDR1 is MNHEY and CDR2 is SMNVEV (reference sequence). With 0 bases removed from V and 2 bases from J, the gap between germline ends came to 14 bases. CDR3 length: 16 residues. The CDR3 nucleotides are TGTGCCAGCAGTTTATCGTTGGGCCCCCTTACCTACGAGCAGTACTTC. Protein product: CASSLSLGPLTYEQYF.

This clonotype was counted ten times or more. The chain joins TRBV4-1 to TRBJ2-7; 9 positions match TRBD2. This CDR3 region has 15 residues. Unmatched junction bases numbered 6, after V lost 1 base and J lost 5 bases. Per germline, CDR1 MGHRA and CDR2 YSYEKL. CDR3 amino acids: CASSQVPQREDEQYF. CDR3 bases: TGCGCCAGCAGCCAAGTCCCCCAGCGGGAGGACGAGCAGTACTTC.

This clonotype was found many times. The chain recombines TRBV29-1 with TRBJ2-5, with 10 bases matching TRBD1. The V gene's germline CDR1 is SQVTM and CDR2 ANQGSEA. V gave up 7 bases and J gave up 4 bases; unmatched junction bases: 3. This CDR3 has 12 amino acids. The chain's CDR3 is CSGDRGPETQYF. DNA of the CDR3: TGCAGCGGTGACAGGGGGCCAGAGACCCAGTACTTC.

To note about this clonotype: Germline and junction disagree at one end, which may indicate a read error. The chain carries TRBV10-2 and TRBJ2-1; 13 bases fit TRBD2. The CDR3 covers 20 residues. CDR1 and CDR2 from the germline V gene are WSHSY and SAAADI. CDR3 nucleotides: TGCGCCAGCAGTGGAACTCGACTAGCGGGGGGCCTACTATCCTACAATGGGCAGTTCTTC. Translated: CASSGTRLAGGLLSYNGQFF.